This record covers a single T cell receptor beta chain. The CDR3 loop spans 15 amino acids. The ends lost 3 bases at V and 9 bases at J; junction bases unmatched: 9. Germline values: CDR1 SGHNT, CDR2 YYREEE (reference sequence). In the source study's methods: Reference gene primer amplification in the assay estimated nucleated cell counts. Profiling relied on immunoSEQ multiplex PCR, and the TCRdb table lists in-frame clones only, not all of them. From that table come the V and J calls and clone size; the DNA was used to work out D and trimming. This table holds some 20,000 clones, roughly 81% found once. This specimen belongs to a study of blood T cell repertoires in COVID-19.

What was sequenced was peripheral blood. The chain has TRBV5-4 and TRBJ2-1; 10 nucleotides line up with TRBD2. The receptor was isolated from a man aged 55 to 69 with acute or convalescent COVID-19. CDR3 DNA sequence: TGTGCCAGCAGCTCTGGGCTAGCGGGGGAGGGTGAGCAGTTCTTC. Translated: CASSSGLAGEGEQFF.